This T cell receptor beta chain appears in the sequencing data of a study of T cells in Graves' hyperthyroidism and ophthalmopathy. Study results and caveats: Separation of ophthalmopathy from stable hyperthyroidism was achieved by a 13 V-J model. Also found in blood were most expanded thyroid clonotypes above 0.001. The model foresaw ophthalmopathy a median roughly 6.3 months prior to onset.

Template material for amplifying TCR beta CDR3 regions consisted of RNA transcripts. A first-round RT-PCR of the TCR CDR3 used the HTBI primer set. TCRdb processed the multiplex PCR reads anew with MiXCR; each CDR3 protein has one entry. The top ten hold approximately 3.5% of the sample, which has approximately 620,000 distinct CDR3 sequences, about 16% seen once. Trimming cost V 3 bases and J 3 bases, with 16 bases left between them. The CDR3 is 16 residues long. Germline assignment: CDR1 MNHEY and CDR2 SMNVEV (reference sequence). The study included ophthalmopathy patients with Clinical Activity Score at least 3, NOSPECS grade at least 4 and duration under 3 months. Ten or more counts support this clonotype. The antigen is undetermined.

The material sequenced was blood. V gene TRBV27 combines with J gene TRBJ2-3; maybe TRBD2 (7 bases). The TCR originated in a woman in her thirties or forties with Graves' ophthalmopathy. DNA of the CDR3: TGTGCCAGCAGTTTCAGCGGCAGGGGAGGGACAGATACGCAGTATTTT. This translates into CASSFSGRGGTDTQYF.